Below, 14 T cell receptor beta chains from the same sample are listed, as sequenced in a study of control samples from healthy donors and cancer patients (dated by TCRdb to 2018 to 2021). Libraries were made using the immunoSEQ multiplex PCR assay. TCRdb holds this immuneACCESS table with in-frame rearrangements only. Some clones are missing; in checked studies, unresolved V genes explain under half, and the rest has no known cause. This sample comprises some 67,000 clones, about nine tenths of them detected only once. 15% to 20% of the sample is in the top ten clones. The sequenced material came from PBMCs. The receptor set was obtained from a man in his 60s with lung cancer.

This clone has only one observation. The chain recombines TRBV10-2 with TRBJ1-3; no definite D call. The CDR3 runs 13 residues. The germline gives CDR1 WSHSY, CDR2 SAAADI. The V and J ends lost 10 bases and 2 bases respectively, with 12 bases between them. The CDR3 DNA sequence: TGCGCCACACTGGGAGGGACTGGAAACACCATATATTTT. It encodes CATLGGTGNTIYF.

This clone was picked up one time. This chain connects TRBV20-1 to TRBJ1-4, with D possibly matching TRBD1 (5 bases). Germline CDR1 is DFQATT and CDR2 is SNEGSKA (reference sequence). V was pared by 3 bases and J by 6 bases, with 14 bases between. This CDR3 spans 14 amino acids. The CDR3 sequence: CSASPGRGDEKLFF. In nucleotides, the CDR3 is TGCAGTGCTAGTCCGGGAAGGGGAGATGAAAAACTGTTTTTT.

The chain recombines TRBV3-1 (or the pseudogene TRBV3-2) with TRBJ2-4, with TRBD1 identical over 10 bases. The CDR3 runs 16 residues. The V and J ends lost 4 bases and 10 bases, in that order; junction bases with no gene match: 13. The germline CDR1 and CDR2 sequences are LGHDT and YNNKEL (reference sequence). CDR3 sequence: CASSLGAGTGAGIQYF. The CDR3 nucleotides are TGTGCCAGCAGCCTTGGGGCCGGGACAGGGGCAGGGATTCAGTACTTC.

CDR3 sequence reads: CASSSGPQTGELFF. CDR3 in DNA: TGCGCCAGCAGCTCGGGACCGCAGACGGGGGAGCTGTTTTTT. The J gene is TRBJ2-2, the V gene TRBV5-1, with D perhaps matching TRBD1 or TRBD2 (5 bases each). V was cut by 3 bases and J by 8 bases, with 14 bases left in between. Germline CDR1 is SGHRS and CDR2 is YFSETQ. The CDR3 has 14 residues. Supplemented by reference TRBV5-1 and TRBJ2-2, the full variable domain reads KAGVTQTPRYLIKTRGQQVTLSCSPISGHRSVSWYQQTPGQGLQFLFEYFSETQRNKGNFPGRFSGRQFSNSRSEMNVSTLELGDSALYLCASSSGPQTGELFFGEGSRLTVL.

In its sample, this clone was seen once. This chain uses TRBV7-9 with TRBJ2-6; no firm D call. The CDR3 is 17 amino acids. V gave up 1 base and J gave up 0 bases, with 10 bases separating them. Per the germline V gene, CDR1 is SEHNR and CDR2 is FQNEAQ (reference sequence). The CDR3 loop reads CASSLGHPSSGANVLTF. For the CDR3, the DNA is TGTGCCAGCAGCTTAGGACACCCTAGCTCTGGGGCCAACGTCCTGACTTTC. Combining the CDR3 with reference TRBV7-9 and TRBJ2-6 gives the whole variable domain DTGVSQNPRHKITKRGQNVTFRCDPISEHNRLYWYRQTLGQGPEFLTYFQNEAQLEKSRLLSDRFSAERPKGSFSTLEIQRTEQGDSAMYLCASSLGHPSSGANVLTFGAGSRLTVL.

The chain's CDR3 is CASRVNANGYTF. CDR3 DNA: TGTGCCAGCAGAGTGAACGCAAATGGCTACACCTTC. The V gene is TRBV6-6, the J gene TRBJ1-2; D call uncertain. The CDR3 runs 12 residues. Per the germline V gene, CDR1 is MNHNY and CDR2 is SVGAGI (reference sequence). The ends were cut back, 6 bases at V and 6 bases at J, with 11 bases in the middle.

A remark on this clone: This specimen includes other DNA sequences encoding the same CDR3. The J gene is TRBJ1-1, the V gene TRBV3-1 (or the pseudogene TRBV3-2); 7 bases map to TRBD1. Per germline, CDR1 LGHDT and CDR2 YNNKEL (reference sequence). V lost 4 bases, J lost 2 bases, and 4 bases stayed unmatched. The CDR3 is made up of 14 amino acids. The CDR3 bases are TGTGCCAGCAGCCCCCGGACAGGAAACACTGAAGCTTTCTTT. Its translation is CASSPRTGNTEAFF.

This sequence joins TRBV18 and TRBJ2-5, with D possibly being TRBD1 (7 bases). Germline CDR1 is KGHSH and CDR2 is LQKENI. The germline V and J ends were trimmed by 0 bases and 5 bases, with 10 bases remaining between them. The CDR3 is 14 amino acids. DNA of the CDR3: TGTGCCAGCTCACCACCACAGGGGAGGGAGACCCAGTACTTC. This gives the protein CASSPPQGRETQYF.

J is TRBJ2-5 and V is TRBV25-1, with 9 bases aligning to TRBD2. V gave up 8 bases and J gave up 4 bases; unmatched junction bases: 8. CDR3 length equals 14 residues. Germline assignment: CDR1 MGHDK and CDR2 SYGVNS. The CDR3 protein is CASLSSGALETQYF. The CDR3 DNA reads as TGTGCCAGCCTTTCTAGCGGGGCGCTAGAGACCCAGTACTTC.

This chain joins TRBV7-2 and TRBJ1-5; 10 bases map to TRBD1. This CDR3 spans 16 amino acids. Germline values: CDR1 SGHTA, CDR2 FQGNSA. V trimming: 4 bases; J trimming: 2 bases; junction bases outside the gene matches: 5. This CDR3 reads CASSSRDRGGNQPQHF. The CDR3 DNA is TGTGCCAGCAGCTCCCGGGACAGGGGAGGCAATCAGCCCCAGCATTTT.

This clone was counted a few times. The rearrangement joins TRBV6-5 to TRBJ1-3; possibly TRBD1 for D (5 bases). Germline V gene data show CDR1 as MNHEY and CDR2 as SVGAGI. V gave up 6 bases and J gave up 4 bases, with 13 bases separating them. The CDR3 is 14 residues long. CDR3 residues: CASSFGTSGNTIYF. As DNA, the CDR3 is TGTGCCAGCAGCTTTGGGACTTCGGGAAACACCATATATTTT.

The rearrangement joins TRBV5-1 to TRBJ2-3; D is possibly TRBD1 (6 bases). Trimming pared 4 bases from V and 2 bases from J, leaving 11 bases between. Germline V gene sequence: CDR1 SGHRS, CDR2 YFSETQ. The CDR3 runs 14 residues. The CDR3 loop is CASSPRQDTDTQYF. The CDR3 DNA is TGCGCCAGCAGCCCAAGACAGGACACAGATACGCAGTATTTT.

This clone was seen a handful of times. CDR3 loop: CASSYRSSGANVLTF. The CDR3 DNA sequence: TGTGCCAGCAGTTACCGGAGCTCTGGGGCCAACGTCCTGACTTTC. V is TRBV6-5 and J is TRBJ2-6; the D is unclear. V lost 2 bases to trimming and J lost 0 bases, with 5 bases between them. This CDR3 contains 15 residues. The germline gives CDR1 MNHEY, CDR2 SVGAGI.

The chain joins TRBV6-5 to TRBJ2-2; TRBD1 is a possible D gene (6 bases). Trimming removed 6 bases at V and 10 bases at J, with 15 bases between. The CDR3 length is 13 residues. Germline V CDR1 and CDR2: MNHEY, SVGAGI. The CDR3 sequence is CASRGDKVVELFF. The DNA of the CDR3 is TGTGCCAGCAGGGGGGACAAAGTGGTGGAGCTGTTTTTT.